The TCR beta chain described here comes from a study of human T cells and chemical hapten exposure. Study context: Patch testing placed 0.01% DPC on the upper back, with readings at 6 days.

This clonotype was seen a few times. Its antigen is unknown. Study-level results: Relative to controls, expanded TCRs formed significantly more large CDR3 similarity clusters. After DPC sensitization, TCRs above 1 in 1000 frequency showed no change.

TCRdb reanalysed the RACE reads using MiXCR and keeps one entry per CDR3 protein. The data show about 140,000 distinct CDR3 sequences, with around 11% seen just once and around 1.4% held by the top ten. CDR3 length: 14 residues. The germline V gene has CDR1 SGDLS and CDR2 YYNGEE. Trimming shortened V by 0 bases and J by 9 bases, and 16 bases separated the two germline ends. The time point denotes: patch test 2, 6 weeks after DPC sensitization. The treatment denotes: therapeutic diphenylcyclopropenone sensitization with weekly scalp DPC. Investigators collected blood before applying each patch test. This sequence joins TRBV9 and TRBJ2-7; no firm D call. This material consisted of whole blood, taken in connection with sensitization to the hapten diphenylcyclopropenone (DPC). The sequence derives from a woman between 45 and 60 years old with alopecia areata. Some clones in this sample may be carry-over from other donors' samples. The CDR3 region is CASSVGGTATPQYF. Written as DNA, the CDR3 is TGTGCCAGCAGCGTAGGAGGAACGGCAACCCCGCAGTACTTC.